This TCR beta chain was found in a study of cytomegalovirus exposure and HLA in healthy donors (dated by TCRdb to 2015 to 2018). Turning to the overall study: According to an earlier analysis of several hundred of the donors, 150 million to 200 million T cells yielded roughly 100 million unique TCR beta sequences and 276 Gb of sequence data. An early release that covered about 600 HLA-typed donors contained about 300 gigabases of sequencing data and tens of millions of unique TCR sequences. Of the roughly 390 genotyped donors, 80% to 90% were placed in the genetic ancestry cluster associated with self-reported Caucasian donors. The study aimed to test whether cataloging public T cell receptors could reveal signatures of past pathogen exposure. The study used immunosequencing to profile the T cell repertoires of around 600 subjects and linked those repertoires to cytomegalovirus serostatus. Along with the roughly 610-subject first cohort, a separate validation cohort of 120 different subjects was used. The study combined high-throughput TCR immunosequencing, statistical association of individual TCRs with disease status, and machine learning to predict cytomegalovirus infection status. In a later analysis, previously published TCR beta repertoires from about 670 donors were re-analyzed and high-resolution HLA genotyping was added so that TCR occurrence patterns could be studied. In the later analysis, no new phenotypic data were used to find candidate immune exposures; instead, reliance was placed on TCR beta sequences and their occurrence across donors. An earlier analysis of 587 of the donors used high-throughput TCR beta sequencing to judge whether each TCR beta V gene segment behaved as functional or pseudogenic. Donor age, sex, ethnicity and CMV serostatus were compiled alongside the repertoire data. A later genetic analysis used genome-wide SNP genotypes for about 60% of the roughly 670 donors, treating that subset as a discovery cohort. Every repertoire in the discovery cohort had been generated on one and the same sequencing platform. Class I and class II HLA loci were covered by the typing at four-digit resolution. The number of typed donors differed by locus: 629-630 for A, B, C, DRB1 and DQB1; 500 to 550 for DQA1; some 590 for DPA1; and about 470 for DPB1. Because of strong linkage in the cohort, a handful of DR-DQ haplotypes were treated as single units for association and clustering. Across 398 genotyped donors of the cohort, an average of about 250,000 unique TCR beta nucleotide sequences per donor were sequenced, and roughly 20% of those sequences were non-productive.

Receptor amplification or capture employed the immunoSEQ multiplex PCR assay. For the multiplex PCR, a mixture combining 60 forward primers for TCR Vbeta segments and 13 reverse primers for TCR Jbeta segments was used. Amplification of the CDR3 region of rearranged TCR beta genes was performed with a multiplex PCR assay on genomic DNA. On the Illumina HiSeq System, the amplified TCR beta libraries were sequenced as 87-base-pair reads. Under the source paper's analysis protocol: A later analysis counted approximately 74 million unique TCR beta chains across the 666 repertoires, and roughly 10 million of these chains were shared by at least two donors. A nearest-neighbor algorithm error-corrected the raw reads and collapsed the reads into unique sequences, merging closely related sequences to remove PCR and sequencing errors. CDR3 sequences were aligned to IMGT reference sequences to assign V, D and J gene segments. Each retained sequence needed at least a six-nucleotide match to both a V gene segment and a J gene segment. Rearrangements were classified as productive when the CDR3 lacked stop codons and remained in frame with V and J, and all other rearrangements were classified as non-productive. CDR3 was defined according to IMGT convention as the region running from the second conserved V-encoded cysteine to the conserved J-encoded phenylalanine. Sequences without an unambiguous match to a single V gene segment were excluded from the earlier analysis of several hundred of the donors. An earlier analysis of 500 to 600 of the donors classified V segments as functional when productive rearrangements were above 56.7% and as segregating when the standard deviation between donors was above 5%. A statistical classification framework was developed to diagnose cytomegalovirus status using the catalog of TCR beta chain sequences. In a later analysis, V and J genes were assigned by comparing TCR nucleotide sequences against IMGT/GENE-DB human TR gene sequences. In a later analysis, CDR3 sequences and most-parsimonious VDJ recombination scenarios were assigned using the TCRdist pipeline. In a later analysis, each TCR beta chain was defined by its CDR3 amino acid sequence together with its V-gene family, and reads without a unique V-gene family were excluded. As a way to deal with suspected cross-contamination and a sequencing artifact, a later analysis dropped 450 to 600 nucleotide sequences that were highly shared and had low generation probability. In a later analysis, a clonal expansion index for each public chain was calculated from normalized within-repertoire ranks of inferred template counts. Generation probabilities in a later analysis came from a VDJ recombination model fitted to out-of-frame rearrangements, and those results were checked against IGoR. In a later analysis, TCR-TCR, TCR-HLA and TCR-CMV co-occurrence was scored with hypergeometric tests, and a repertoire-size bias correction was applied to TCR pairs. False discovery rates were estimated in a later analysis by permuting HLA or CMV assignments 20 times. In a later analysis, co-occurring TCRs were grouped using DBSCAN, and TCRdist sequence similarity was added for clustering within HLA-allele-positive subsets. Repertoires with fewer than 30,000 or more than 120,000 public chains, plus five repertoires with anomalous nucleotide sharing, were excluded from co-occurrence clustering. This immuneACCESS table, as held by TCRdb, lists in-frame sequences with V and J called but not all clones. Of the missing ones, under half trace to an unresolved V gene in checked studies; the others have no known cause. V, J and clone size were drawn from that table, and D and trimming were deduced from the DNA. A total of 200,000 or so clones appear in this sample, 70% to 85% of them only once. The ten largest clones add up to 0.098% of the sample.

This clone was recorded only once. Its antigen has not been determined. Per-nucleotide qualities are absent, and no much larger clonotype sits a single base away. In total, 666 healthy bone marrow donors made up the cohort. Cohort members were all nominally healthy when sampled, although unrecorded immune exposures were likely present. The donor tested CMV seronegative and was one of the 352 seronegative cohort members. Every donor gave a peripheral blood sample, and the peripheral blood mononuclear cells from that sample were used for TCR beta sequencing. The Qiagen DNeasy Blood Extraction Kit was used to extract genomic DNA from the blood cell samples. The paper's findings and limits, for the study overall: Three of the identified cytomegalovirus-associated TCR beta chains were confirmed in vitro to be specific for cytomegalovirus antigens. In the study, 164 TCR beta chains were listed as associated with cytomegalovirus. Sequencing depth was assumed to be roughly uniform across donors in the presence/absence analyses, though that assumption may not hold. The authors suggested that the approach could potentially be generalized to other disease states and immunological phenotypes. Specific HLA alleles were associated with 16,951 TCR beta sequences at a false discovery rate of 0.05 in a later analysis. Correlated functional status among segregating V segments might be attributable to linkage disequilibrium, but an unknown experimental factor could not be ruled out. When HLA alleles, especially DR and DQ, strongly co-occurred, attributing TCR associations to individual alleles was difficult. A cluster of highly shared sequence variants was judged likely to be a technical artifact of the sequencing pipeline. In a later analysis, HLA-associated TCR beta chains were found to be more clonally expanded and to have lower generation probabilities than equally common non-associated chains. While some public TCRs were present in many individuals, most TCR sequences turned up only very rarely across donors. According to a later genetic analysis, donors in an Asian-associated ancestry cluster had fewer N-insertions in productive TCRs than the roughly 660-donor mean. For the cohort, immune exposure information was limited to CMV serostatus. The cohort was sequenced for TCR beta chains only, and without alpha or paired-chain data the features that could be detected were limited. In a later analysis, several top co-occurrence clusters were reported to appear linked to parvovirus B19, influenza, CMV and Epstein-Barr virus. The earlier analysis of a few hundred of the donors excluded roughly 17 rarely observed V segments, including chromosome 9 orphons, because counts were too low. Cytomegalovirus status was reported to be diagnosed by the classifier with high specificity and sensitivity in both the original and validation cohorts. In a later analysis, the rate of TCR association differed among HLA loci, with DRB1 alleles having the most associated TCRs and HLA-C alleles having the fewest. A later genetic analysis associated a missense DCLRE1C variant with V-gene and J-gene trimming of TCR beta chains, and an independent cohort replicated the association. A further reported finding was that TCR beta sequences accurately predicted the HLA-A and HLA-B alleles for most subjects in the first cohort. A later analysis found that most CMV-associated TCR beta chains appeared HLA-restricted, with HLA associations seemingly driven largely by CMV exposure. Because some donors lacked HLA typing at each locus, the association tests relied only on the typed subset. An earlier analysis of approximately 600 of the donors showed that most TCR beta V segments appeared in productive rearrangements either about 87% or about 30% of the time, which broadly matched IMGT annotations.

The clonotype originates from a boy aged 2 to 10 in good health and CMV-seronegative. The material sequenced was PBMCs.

The DNA sequence is as follows: TGTGCCAGCAGCCGAACAATAGCGGGGGGGGGAGATACGCAGTATTTT. This encodes CASSRTIAGGGDTQYF. The V and J segments used are TRBV11-2 and TRBJ2-3; TRBD2 agrees with 11 junctional bases. The CDR3 measures 16 amino acids from cysteine to phenylalanine. The kept DNA is CDR3 alone, 48 bases in frame from the first base. For CDR1 and CDR2, the germline V gene lists SGHAT and FQNNGV. Trimming removed 5 bases from V and 5 bases from J; the gene matches leave 9 bases unexplained. The CDR3, completed at both ends by the reference TRBV11-2 and TRBJ2-3 genes, gives the full variable domain EAGVAQSPRYKIIEKRQSVAFWCNPISGHATLYWYQQILGQGPKLLIQFQNNGVVDDSQLPKDRFSAERLKGVDSTLKIQPAKLEDSAVYLCASSRTIAGGGDTQYFGPGTRLTVL.